This T cell receptor beta chain came from a study of T cell responses to AZD1222 COVID-19 vaccine. Study-level points and caveats: Females made up more of the donors, who were largely white British, and clonal diversity may have come out too low.

Using immunoSEQ multiplex PCR, the repertoire was profiled, and TCRdb retains in-frame clones only, with some absent. The sample includes over 110,000 clones, roughly 88% seen only once; the top ten take about 1.5%. This CDR3 region has 12 residues. V shed 3 bases, J shed 7 bases, and the junction held 5 bases outside the gene matches. The germline gives CDR1 SQVTM, CDR2 ANQGSEA. On this clone itself: Its antigen remains unidentified.

The TCR sequence derives from an adult who received the AZD1222 COVID-19 vaccine. This chain uses TRBV29-1 with TRBJ2-7, with TRBD1 identical over 8 bases. The input for sequencing was peripheral blood, taken 28 days after the second AZD1222 dose. For the CDR3, the DNA is TGCAGCGTTGACCAGGGGGCGCGGGAGCAGTACTTC. Protein sequence: CSVDQGAREQYF.